The 18 T cell receptor beta chains given below trace back to one sample, sequenced in a study of identical twins. In TCRdb, the 5' RACE reads were re-called with MiXCR into one record per CDR3 protein. The sample contains 500,000 to 600,000 distinct CDR3 sequences, 22% of which appear only once. These records were also assigned to another study, of T cells expressing NK-cell markers.

Sequences were obtained from CD4+ T cells sorted from blood. The source is a woman under 30 in good health.

The V and J genes are TRBV5-4 and TRBJ2-2; 7 bases are a match to TRBD2. J lost 6 bases, V lost 7 bases, and 9 bases had no gene match. This CDR3 contains 14 residues. CDR1 and CDR2 (germline): SGHNT, YYREEE (reference sequence). This CDR3 is CASGEGGVPGELFF. In nucleotides, the CDR3 is TGTGCCAGCGGGGAGGGTGGGGTCCCCGGGGAGCTGTTTTTT. Full variable domain (remainder filled in from reference TRBV5-4 and TRBJ2-2): ETGVTQSPTHLIKTRGQQVTLRCSSQSGHNTVSWYQQALGQGPQFIFQYYREEENGRGNFPPRFSGLQFPNYSSELNVNALELDDSALYLCASGEGGVPGELFFGEGSRLTVL.

The chain is built from TRBV7-8 and TRBJ2-1, with 7 bases that match TRBD2. This CDR3 has 15 amino acids. Per the germline V gene, CDR1 is SGHVS and CDR2 is FQNEAQ. With 0 bases clipped from V and 5 bases from J, the junction kept 4 bases outside the gene matches. Here the CDR3 reads CASSLARTRHNEQFF. The CDR3 region has the DNA TGTGCCAGCAGCTTAGCCCGGACTAGACACAATGAGCAGTTCTTC.

The chain joins TRBV5-6 to TRBJ2-5, with D perhaps matching TRBD2 (5 bases). V lost 6 bases and J 5 bases, leaving 14 bases between the germline ends. The CDR3 has 13 residues. Germline V gene lookup returns CDR1 SGHDT and CDR2 YYEEEE. DNA for the CDR3: TGTGCCAGCACCATGCGAGGGCGGGAGACCCAGTACTTC. Translated: CASTMRGRETQYF.

The CDR3 sequence: CSASGGGDTQYF. CDR3 DNA: TGCAGTGCTAGTGGCGGGGGGGATACGCAGTATTTT. The chain has TRBV20-1 and TRBJ2-3; 8 nucleotides align to TRBD2. The CDR3 length is 12 residues. Germline V lookup: CDR1 DFQATT, CDR2 SNEGSKA (reference sequence). The V segment lost 3 bases and the J segment 6 bases; nucleotides outside the gene matches: 2.

This clonotype was picked up a small number of times. This sequence joins TRBV4-3 and TRBJ1-3, with D unresolved. V shed 1 base and J shed 8 bases, with 9 bases lying between them. Germline V CDR1 and CDR2: LGHNA, YSLEER. CDR3 length equals 13 residues. CDR3 amino acids: CASSQGPADTIYF. DNA of the CDR3: TGCGCCAGCAGCCAAGGACCCGCTGACACCATATATTTT.

This clonotype was observed a handful of times. The genes are TRBV20-1 and TRBJ2-7; a possible D gene is TRBD2 (6 bases). V was shortened by 0 bases and J by 4 bases, with 16 bases between the two germline ends. The length of the CDR3 is 15 residues. Germline values: CDR1 DFQATT, CDR2 SNEGSKA (reference sequence). CDR3: CSARDQLAGTYEQYF. CDR3 nucleotides: TGCAGTGCTAGAGATCAGTTGGCGGGGACGTACGAGCAGTACTTC.

The sample holds many counts of this clonotype. J is TRBJ1-1 and V is TRBV29-1; no reliable D call. Germline V lookup: CDR1 SQVTM, CDR2 ANQGSEA. V lost 2 bases and J lost 6, with 10 bases in between. CDR3 size: 12 residues. The chain's CDR3 is CSVESSVPEAFF. CDR3 sequence (DNA): TGCAGCGTTGAATCGTCGGTGCCTGAAGCTTTCTTT. Full variable domain (rest looked up from reference TRBV29-1 and TRBJ1-1): SAVISQKPSRDICQRGTSLTIQCQVDSQVTMMFWYRQQPGQSLTLIATANQGSEATYESGFVIDKFPISRPNLTFSTLTVSNMSPEDSSIYLCSVESSVPEAFFGQGTRLTVV.

In this sample, this clonotype turned up a few times. The CDR3 loop is CATSEPTGVGEQFF. CDR3 DNA: TGTGCCACCAGTGAGCCGACAGGGGTCGGAGAGCAGTTCTTC. This chain links TRBV24-1 with TRBJ2-1; 8 bases fit TRBD1. Trimming cost V 4 bases and J 10 bases; bases outside gene matches: 8. Looked up from germline, CDR1 is KGHDR and CDR2 is SFDVKD. The CDR3 runs to 14 residues.

Only a few counts were recorded for this clonotype. The chain joins TRBV20-1 to TRBJ1-2, with 7 bases fitting TRBD1. Trimming cost V 5 bases and J 8 bases; bases outside gene matches: 8. This CDR3 has 12 residues. Germline loops: CDR1 DFQATT, CDR2 SNEGSKA (reference sequence). The CDR3 sequence: CSARKGAGGYTF. CDR3 DNA: TGCAGTGCTCGGAAGGGGGCAGGAGGCTACACCTTC.

This chain connects TRBV12-3 or TRBV12-4 to TRBJ2-6; D gene unclear. Trimming shortened V by 2 bases and J by 0 bases, and 5 bases separated the two germline ends. This CDR3 spans 15 amino acids. The chain's CDR3 is CASSLRYSGANVLTF. The CDR3 DNA sequence: TGTGCCAGCAGTTTACGGTACTCTGGGGCCAACGTCCTGACTTTC.

The genes are TRBV20-1 and TRBJ2-3, with no clear D. This CDR3 comprises 12 residues. V lost 0 bases to trimming and J lost 3 bases, with 4 bases between them. Germline loops: CDR1 DFQATT, CDR2 SNEGSKA (reference sequence). DNA of the CDR3: TGCAGTGCTAGAGATGTAACAGATACGCAGTATTTT. Translation: CSARDVTDTQYF.

CDR3: CASRGIEQYEQYF. The CDR3 nucleotides read TGTGCCAGTAGGGGAATAGAACAATACGAGCAGTACTTC. V is TRBV19 and J is TRBJ2-7; D call uncertain. Germline V gives CDR1 LNHDA, CDR2 SQIVND (reference sequence). This CDR3 comprises 13 residues. Trimming stripped 6 bases from V and 4 bases from J, with 13 bases between.

The chain links TRBV6-1 to TRBJ1-5, with D uncertain. The CDR3 contains 13 residues. V lost 7 bases and J lost 4, with 11 bases in between. Germline V gene lookup returns CDR1 MNHNS and CDR2 SASEGT. The CDR3 DNA follows: TGTGCCAGCACCGCCTCGGCGAATCAGCCCCAGCATTTT. The encoded protein is CASTASANQPQHF.

The chain has TRBV6-6 and TRBJ1-2; the D gene is possibly TRBD1 (6 bases). This CDR3 region has 11 residues. The V end was cut by 6 bases, the J end by 10 bases, with 12 bases between. CDR1 MNHNY and CDR2 SVGAGI come from the germline V gene (reference sequence). As DNA, the CDR3 is TGTGCCAGCAGCGAAGGGGGAAACTACACCTTC. Residues: CASSEGGNYTF.

The chain employs TRBV12-3 or TRBV12-4 and TRBJ2-7; tentative D call: TRBD1 (6 bases). V dropped 3 bases and J dropped 3 bases, with 12 bases sitting between them. CDR3 length: 14 residues. CDR3 amino acids: CASSFVHRDYEQYF. The CDR3, as DNA: TGTGCCAGCAGTTTTGTCCACAGGGACTACGAGCAGTACTTC.

The chain couples TRBV20-1 to TRBJ2-5; no reliable D call. Trimming removed 5 bases at V and 2 bases at J, with 12 bases between. The CDR3 runs to 13 residues. The V gene's germline CDR1 is DFQATT and CDR2 SNEGSKA (reference sequence). DNA for the CDR3: TGCAGTGCTCGGGTGGCCTGGCAAGAGACCCAGTACTTC. Translating it yields CSARVAWQETQYF.

This clonotype was counted only a few times. J is TRBJ2-2 and V is TRBV2, with no clear D. V lost 3 bases and J lost 1, with 6 bases in between. The V gene's germline CDR1 is SNHLY and CDR2 FYNNEI. The CDR3 runs 14 residues. CDR3 amino acids: CASSESRNTGELFF. CDR3 bases: TGTGCCAGCAGTGAGTCGCGGAACACCGGGGAGCTGTTTTTT.

V is TRBV20-1 and J is TRBJ1-5; D uncertain. The CDR3 has 13 residues. Germline V gene lookup returns CDR1 DFQATT and CDR2 SNEGSKA (reference sequence). V lost 1 base, J lost 3 bases, and 7 bases lay in between. In nucleotides, the CDR3 is TGCAGTGCTAGAGTAAACTACAATCAGCCCCAGCATTTT. It translates to CSARVNYNQPQHF.